This T cell receptor beta chain is from a study of T cell repertoires in cytomegalovirus infection. Study at large: Well-studied HLA-B-restricted epitopes and recently identified HLA-C-restricted epitopes of CMV were both used in the study. Both a matching HLA type and CMV infection were indicated by public TCR beta signatures.

Note on this clonotype: Its antigen is as yet unknown.

Study conclusions and caveats: Clonotype analysis showed dominance of the ex vivo response by HLA-C-restricted CMV-specific TCR beta clonotypes.

In TCRdb, the reads were re-called with MiXCR into one record per CDR3 protein. The data show fewer than 650,000 distinct CDR3 sequences, roughly 42% seen once. The source of this sequence is a human donor in good health (CMV status not recorded). Some clones in this sample may be carry-over from other donors' samples. The specimen was cultured PBMCs, collected from culture after CMV antigen stimulation.

CDR3 residues: CASSLGWPGINTEAFF. CDR3 nucleotides: TGTGCCAGCAGCTTAGGTTGGCCGGGGATAAACACTGAAGCTTTCTTT. V gene TRBV11-2 combines with J gene TRBJ1-1, with D uncertain. CDR3 length equals 16 residues. Trimming pared 1 base from V and 2 bases from J, leaving 14 bases between. From germline, CDR1 is SGHAT and CDR2 FQNNGV.